One sample yielded the 10 T cell receptor beta chains listed below, sequenced in a study of identical twins. TCRdb passed the 5' RACE reads through MiXCR, listing each CDR3 protein once. Of about 220,000 distinct CDR3 sequences in the sample, more than 6.5% are singletons; the top ten hold 1.9%. The same data also went into a second study, on yellow fever vaccine responses in identical twins.

The sample taken for sequencing was memory (CD45RO+) T cells sorted from blood. The receptors derive from a woman between 18 and 29 years old in good health.

This clonotype was recorded at least ten times. V gene TRBV5-1 combines with J gene TRBJ2-4, with D unresolved. Trimming pared 1 base from V and 0 bases from J, leaving 5 bases between. CDR3 length: 14 amino acids. The germline V gene has CDR1 SGHRS and CDR2 YFSETQ. CDR3 coding DNA: TGCGCCAGCAGCTTGTCCACAGCCAAAAACATTCAGTACTTC. Translated: CASSLSTAKNIQYF.

This clonotype was seen only a few times. The CDR3 DNA follows: TGCGCCAGCAGCCAAGAAAACCAATCTAGAAGAAACATTCAGTACTTC. Its protein is CASSQENQSRRNIQYF. The chain has TRBV4-1 and TRBJ2-4, with D unclear. V gave up 0 bases and J gave up 6 bases, with 15 bases separating them. There are 16 residues in the CDR3. CDR1 is MGHRA, CDR2 YSYEKL, per germline.

This clonotype was recorded many times. The rearrangement uses TRBV5-6 and TRBJ2-2, with D maybe TRBD2 (5 bases). CDR3 size: 14 residues. V lost 1 base and J lost 5, with 9 bases in between. In germline, CDR1 is SGHDT, CDR2 YYEEEE. In DNA form, the CDR3 reads TGTGCCAGCAGCTTGATGGGGAGTACCGGGGAGCTGTTTTTT. This codes for CASSLMGSTGELFF.

There are a few counts of this clonotype. J is TRBJ2-1 and V is TRBV4-2; D is ambiguous. V shed 4 bases and J shed 9 bases, with 10 bases lying between them. The germline V gene encodes CDR1 LGHNA and CDR2 YNFKEQ. The CDR3 runs to 12 residues. CDR3: CASSLVRAEQFF. The CDR3 coding sequence is TGTGCCAGCAGCCTAGTTAGGGCTGAGCAGTTCTTC.

This clonotype has ten or more counts. This chain joins TRBV27 and TRBJ1-1, with D perhaps TRBD1 (5 bases). This CDR3 comprises 15 residues. In germline, CDR1 is MNHEY, CDR2 SMNVEV (reference sequence). Trimming shortened V by 3 bases and J by 4 bases, and 15 bases separated the two germline ends. CDR3 amino acids: CASSLSKGLATEAFF. The CDR3 DNA reads TGTGCCAGCAGTTTGTCTAAGGGGTTGGCCACTGAAGCTTTCTTT.

The chain combines TRBV4-2 with TRBJ2-3; TRBD2 aligns across 13 bases. From germline, CDR1 is LGHNA and CDR2 YNFKEQ. The CDR3 runs to 20 residues. The trim removed 0 bases at V and 2 bases at J, leaving 11 bases unmatched. The CDR3 DNA reads as TGTGCCAGCAGCCAAGAAAGTATTACTAGCGGGGGGGCTGTCACAGATACGCAGTATTTT. Amino acids: CASSQESITSGGAVTDTQYF.

This clonotype showed up many times. The V and J genes are TRBV10-3 and TRBJ2-2; D is tentatively TRBD1 or TRBD2 (6 bases each). The CDR3 length is 15 residues. The germline CDR1 and CDR2 sequences are ENHRY and SYGVKD. V lost 11 bases to trimming and J lost 3 bases, with 19 bases between them. CDR3 DNA sequence: TGTGCCTCCGGGGGCGCCACGGACGACACCGGGGAGCTGTTTTTT. Protein: CASGGATDDTGELFF.

This clonotype showed up many times. CDR3 loop: CASSYPLQGGETQYF. The CDR3 DNA reads TGCGCCAGCAGTTACCCGCTACAGGGTGGGGAGACCCAGTACTTC. This chain joins TRBV5-1 and TRBJ2-5; perhaps TRBD1 as D (6 bases). Trimming removed 5 bases at V and 5 bases at J, with 19 bases between. This CDR3 is 15 amino acids long. From germline, CDR1 is SGHRS and CDR2 YFSETQ.

This clonotype was seen many times. The rearrangement joins TRBV5-1 to TRBJ2-2, with 8 bases identical to TRBD2. V was pared by 4 bases and J by 0 bases, with 5 bases of the junction left unmatched. The CDR3 extends over 16 amino acids. Per germline, CDR1 SGHRS and CDR2 YFSETQ. The CDR3 DNA reads as TGCGCCAGCAGCGAAACGGGGGGGGCGAACACCGGGGAGCTGTTTTTT. Translating gives CASSETGGANTGELFF. Supplemented by reference TRBV5-1 and TRBJ2-2, the full variable domain reads KAGVTQTPRYLIKTRGQQVTLSCSPISGHRSVSWYQQTPGQGLQFLFEYFSETQRNKGNFPGRFSGRQFSNSRSEMNVSTLELGDSALYLCASSETGGANTGELFFGEGSRLTVL.

In its sample, this clonotype was seen many times. This chain connects TRBV7-2 to TRBJ2-3; no reliable D call. Per germline, CDR1 SGHTA and CDR2 FQGNSA. This CDR3 has 13 amino acids. V was clipped by 4 bases and J by 9 bases, with 14 bases between them. CDR3 nucleotide sequence: TGTGCCAGCAGCTCCCAGGCAGGACCCACGCAGTATTTT. Its translation is CASSSQAGPTQYF.